A single sample is the source of the 24 T cell receptor beta chains below, sequenced in a study of radiotherapy plus CTLA-4 blockade in lung cancer. Produced via immunoSEQ multiplex PCR; TCRdb's table is partial and in-frame only. Here the sample spans some 49,000 clones, 80% to 90% being singletons. The sequenced sample was peripheral blood, obtained from a patient treated with radiotherapy plus ipilimumab. The receptors derive from a human donor with non-small cell lung cancer whose response to radiotherapy plus ipilimumab could not be evaluated.

The chain carries TRBV4-1 and TRBJ2-2, with 10 bases that match TRBD2. This CDR3 comprises 18 residues. Germline-derived CDR1 and CDR2 are MGHRA and YSYEKL. V lost 1 base and J lost 0; bases outside the gene matches: 5. The CDR3 spells CASSQVTSGKTNTGELFF. DNA for the CDR3: TGCGCCAGCAGCCAAGTAACTAGCGGGAAGACGAACACCGGGGAGCTGTTTTTT.

The chain couples TRBV7-9 to TRBJ1-1, with D unclear. V shed 1 base and J shed 4 bases, with 13 bases lying between them. Germline lookup yields CDR1 SEHNR and CDR2 FQNEAQ (reference sequence). The length of the CDR3 is 15 residues. The CDR3 DNA reads TGTGCCAGCAGCTTAGACCCGGGTGTGGGCACTGAAGCTTTCTTT. It translates to CASSLDPGVGTEAFF.

The chain uses TRBV6-6 and TRBJ2-1; D remains unclear. Trimming shortened V by 4 bases and J by 6 bases, and 4 bases separated the two germline ends. Germline V lookup: CDR1 MNHNY, CDR2 SVGAGI (reference sequence). The CDR3 length is 11 residues. In DNA, the CDR3 is TGTGCCAGCAGTTTCGGCAATGAGCAGTTCTTC. It codes for CASSFGNEQFF.

V and J are TRBV29-1 and TRBJ2-7; TRBD2 aligns across 16 bases. CDR3 length: 12 residues. Germline values: CDR1 SQVTM, CDR2 ANQGSEA. Trimming cost V 7 bases and J 7 bases; bases outside gene matches: 1. CDR3 bases: TGCAGCGGGGGACTAGCGGGAGGGGAGCAGTACTTC. The encoded protein is CSGGLAGGEQYF.

V is TRBV7-9 and J is TRBJ2-3; 8 bases match TRBD2. The V and J ends lost 5 bases and 2 bases, in that order; junction bases with no gene match: 12. Germline V gives CDR1 SEHNR, CDR2 FQNEAQ (reference sequence). The CDR3 has 17 residues. CDR3 sequence: CASSLPSERELTDTQYF. The CDR3 DNA reads as TGTGCCAGCAGCCTTCCTTCGGAGCGGGAGCTCACAGATACGCAGTATTTT.

The gene calls are TRBV28 and TRBJ2-4, with 10 bases lining up with TRBD2. Germline CDR1 and CDR2: MDHEN and SYDVKM. The CDR3 totals 18 residues. Trimming at V came to 4 bases and at J to 3 bases, leaving 12 bases not matched to a gene. The CDR3 protein is CASSSLAGRGISKNIQYF. The CDR3 DNA reads as TGTGCCAGCAGTTCACTAGCGGGAAGGGGCATAAGCAAAAACATTCAGTACTTC.

The CDR3 nucleotides are TGCGCCAGCAGCTTGGGTGGGACAGGGGGCTACACCTTC. It translates to CASSLGGTGGYTF. The chain has TRBV5-1 and TRBJ1-2; 9 bases match TRBD1. With 0 bases clipped from V and 8 bases from J, the junction kept 2 bases outside the gene matches. Germline CDR1 reads SGHRS; CDR2 reads YFSETQ. The CDR3 length is 13 residues.

The chain couples TRBV5-1 to TRBJ2-3; tentative D call: TRBD1 (6 bases). Trimming left V 4 bases short and J 2 bases short, with 17 bases between. Germline V gene sequence: CDR1 SGHRS, CDR2 YFSETQ. The CDR3 sequence is 16 residues long. CDR3: CASSRRQGSSTDTQYF. The CDR3 bases are TGCGCCAGCAGCCGACGCCAGGGGTCTTCCACAGATACGCAGTATTTT.

Here the CDR3 reads CASSAGFGGEQYF. As DNA, the CDR3 is TGTGCCAGCTCAGCGGGATTCGGCGGGGAGCAGTACTTC. The genes are TRBV18 and TRBJ2-7, with TRBD2 as a possible D gene (6 bases). CDR1 is KGHSH and CDR2 is LQKENI in the germline V gene. There are 13 residues in the CDR3. The ends were cut back, 5 bases at V and 7 bases at J, with 15 bases in the middle. Supplemented by reference TRBV18 and TRBJ2-7, the full variable domain reads NAGVMQNPRHLVRRRGQEARLRCSPMKGHSHVYWYRQLPEEGLKFMVYLQKENIIDESGMPKERFSAEFPKEGPSILRIQQVVRGDSAAYFCASSAGFGGEQYFGPGTRLTVT.

The chain uses TRBV7-2 and TRBJ2-4, with a tentative D call TRBD1 (6 bases). V was cut by 1 base and J by 1 base, with 8 bases left in between. This CDR3 contains 15 residues. Germline V CDR1 and CDR2: SGHTA, FQGNSA. The chain's CDR3 is CASSLVQGAKNIQYF. As DNA, the CDR3 is TGTGCCAGCAGCTTAGTGCAGGGGGCCAAAAACATTCAGTACTTC.

This clone was found a few times. The rearrangement joins TRBV20-1 to TRBJ2-7; no firm D call. V was pared by 3 bases and J by 3 bases, with 6 bases between. The CDR3 spans 11 residues. Looked up from germline, CDR1 is DFQATT and CDR2 is SNEGSKA (reference sequence). CDR3 sequence reads: CSASGGYEQYF. The CDR3 DNA reads TGCAGTGCTAGCGGCGGCTACGAGCAGTACTTC.

The table lists this clone with a count of one. V and J are TRBV19 and TRBJ1-2; 7 bases match TRBD1. The CDR3 runs 15 residues. J gave up 4 bases and V 7 bases, and 12 bases lay outside the gene matches. The germline gives CDR1 LNHDA, CDR2 SQIVND (reference sequence). The CDR3 coding sequence is TGTGCCAGTACCGGGACAGAAATTTCATCCTATGGCTACACCTTC. It yields the protein CASTGTEISSYGYTF.

The chain links TRBV15 to TRBJ2-3; 8 bases map to TRBD1. The V gene end was trimmed by 5 bases and the J gene end by 7 bases; junction bases not matched to a gene: 11. Germline CDR1 LNHNV, CDR2 YYDKDF (reference sequence). The CDR3 runs to 15 residues. CDR3 DNA: TGTGCCACCAGCCGTCCCGGGACAGGTTCGAATACGCAGTATTTT. It specifies CATSRPGTGSNTQYF.

V usage is TRBV5-8 and J usage is TRBJ2-1; D possibly corresponds to TRBD2 (5 bases). Trimming took 4 bases from V and 10 from J, leaving 21 bases between them. Per the germline V gene, CDR1 is SGHTS and CDR2 is YDEGEE. This CDR3 comprises 15 residues. DNA of the CDR3: TGTGCCAGCAGCCGGCGGGTACCCCTAGCCAACGAGCAGTTCTTC. Its protein product is CASSRRVPLANEQFF.

The chain employs TRBV7-6 and TRBJ2-1, with 9 bases fitting TRBD2. CDR3 length: 16 residues. Germline values: CDR1 SGHVS, CDR2 FNYEAQ. J was trimmed by 3 bases and V by 5 bases; bases with no gene match: 8. CDR3 sequence: CASSPPVSGSYNEQFF. The CDR3 coding sequence is TGTGCCAGCAGCCCCCCGGTTAGCGGGAGCTACAATGAGCAGTTCTTC.

The chain carries TRBV9 and TRBJ2-1; D is perhaps TRBD2 (5 bases). Germline CDR1 is SGDLS and CDR2 is YYNGEE. The CDR3 is made up of 14 amino acids. Trimming left V 0 bases short and J 12 bases short, with 16 bases between. Here the CDR3 DNA reads TGTGCCAGCAGCGTAGTGCCGGACGCTGAGGGGCAGTTCTTC. Residues: CASSVVPDAEGQFF.

The rearrangement joins TRBV18 to TRBJ1-2; 10 bases are a match to TRBD1. Germline V gives CDR1 KGHSH, CDR2 LQKENI. The CDR3 has 15 residues. J gave up 4 bases and V 4 bases, and 6 bases lay outside the gene matches. The CDR3 sequence is CASSQGRDRGYGYTF. The CDR3 DNA reads as TGTGCCAGCTCACAGGGACGGGACAGGGGCTATGGCTACACCTTC.

V is TRBV23-1 and J is TRBJ2-7; 7 bases map to TRBD1. TRBV23-1 falls under the ORF class, with uncertain function. CDR3 size: 13 residues. V trimming: 0 bases; J trimming: 6 bases; junction bases outside the gene matches: 2. The CDR3 spells CASSQSRGPEQYF. In DNA, the CDR3 is TGCGCCAGCAGTCAATCGAGGGGGCCCGAGCAGTACTTC.

The V and J genes are TRBV20-1 and TRBJ2-5, with a possible D match to TRBD2 (6 bases). With the DNA end fitting TRBJ2-7 better, the J assignment may be wrong. In germline, CDR1 is DFQATT, CDR2 SNEGSKA (reference sequence). This CDR3 is 11 amino acids long. CDR3 in DNA: TGCGGAGGGGTATTGGGCTACGAGCAGTACTTC. It yields the protein CGGVLGYEQYF.

The chain carries TRBV28 and TRBJ1-2; a possible D gene is TRBD1 (6 bases). CDR3 size: 16 residues. Germline values: CDR1 MDHEN, CDR2 SYDVKM. Trimming cost V 3 bases and J 7 bases, with 21 bases left between them. CDR3 loop: CASSLNGRNRAGGYTF. The CDR3 DNA follows: TGTGCCAGCAGTTTGAATGGTAGAAACAGGGCCGGTGGCTACACCTTC.

V gene TRBV11-3 combines with J gene TRBJ2-4; the match to TRBD1 covers 7 bases. Germline trimming cut 3 bases from V and 2 bases from J; bases unmatched to any gene: 7. From germline, CDR1 is SGHNT and CDR2 YENEEA. The CDR3 is 16 amino acids. CDR3 protein: CASSFNTGDSKNIQYF. The CDR3 DNA is TGTGCCAGCAGCTTTAATACAGGGGATTCCAAAAACATTCAGTACTTC.

As concerns this clone: One end of the junction does not line up with germline, which may come from a read error. The rearrangement joins TRBV2 to TRBJ1-2; TRBD1 might be the D (6 bases). The CDR3 is 12 residues long. Germline V gene lookup returns CDR1 SNHLY and CDR2 FYNNEI. The CDR3 here is CASSELNPRTVF. The CDR3 DNA reads as TGTGCCAGCAGTGAATTAAACCCACGGACAGTCTTC.

CDR3 loop: CAWRRGGAGTDTQYF. The DNA for the CDR3 is TGTGCCTGGAGGAGAGGGGGGGCCGGCACAGATACGCAGTATTTT. The V gene is TRBV30, the J gene TRBJ2-3; D is possibly TRBD2 (7 bases). Germline V gives CDR1 GTSNPN, CDR2 SVGIG (reference sequence). Trimming pared 3 bases from V and 1 base from J, leaving 14 bases between. CDR3 length: 15 residues.

V gene TRBV30 combines with J gene TRBJ2-7, with 7 positions matching TRBD1. Germline CDR1 and CDR2: GTSNPN and SVGIG (reference sequence). Trimming removed 4 bases from V and 2 bases from J; junction bases left unmatched: 2. The CDR3 length is 12 residues. CDR3 residues: CAWNRGPYEQYF. CDR3 in DNA: TGTGCCTGGAACAGGGGTCCCTACGAGCAGTACTTC. Using reference TRBV30 and TRBJ2-7 for the parts outside the CDR3, the full variable domain is SQTIHQWPATLVQPVGSPLSLECTVEGTSNPNLYWYRQAAGRGLQLLFYSVGIGQISSEVPQNLSASRPQDRQFILSSKKLLLSDSGFYLCAWNRGPYEQYFGPGTRLTVT.